These 25 T cell receptor beta chains originate from one sample sequenced in a study of T cell repertoires in cytomegalovirus infection. TCRdb fed the reads into MiXCR, producing one record per CDR3 protein. The sample lists roughly 180,000 distinct CDR3 sequences; roughly 17% were seen once. Sequenced input: CD8+ T cells from PBMCs. Source of these receptors: a human donor in good health (CMV status not recorded). Some clones in this sample may be carry-over from other donors' samples.

The chain carries TRBV29-1 and TRBJ1-1; no definite D call. Germline CDR1 is SQVTM and CDR2 is ANQGSEA. The CDR3 totals 13 residues. V was cut by 6 bases and J by 1 base, with 12 bases left in between. The CDR3: CSVTYGANTEAFF. The CDR3 bases are TGCAGCGTAACCTACGGAGCGAACACTGAAGCTTTCTTT.

This clonotype was seen more than once but under ten times. The rearrangement uses TRBV12-3 or TRBV12-4 and TRBJ2-3, with TRBD2 identical over 7 bases. There are 16 residues in the CDR3. With V trimmed by 5 bases and J by 2 bases, 10 bases remained unmatched. The CDR3 reads CASSPRGAGVTDTQYF. The CDR3 nucleotides read TGTGCCAGCAGTCCCCGTGGGGCGGGAGTCACAGATACGCAGTATTTT.

The chain recombines TRBV28 with TRBJ2-1; no reliable D call. Germline CDR1 reads MDHEN; CDR2 reads SYDVKM. The CDR3 has 13 residues. V was cut by 10 bases and J by 0 bases, with 10 bases left in between. Written as DNA, the CDR3 is TGTGCCACCCAGGAAGACTCCTACAATGAGCAGTTCTTC. This encodes CATQEDSYNEQFF.

The chain combines TRBV2 with TRBJ2-4, with D perhaps being TRBD1 or TRBD2 (5 bases each). V lost 8 bases to trimming and J lost 9 bases, with 14 bases between them. The CDR3 has 12 amino acids. Germline assignment: CDR1 SNHLY and CDR2 FYNNEI. The CDR3 loop is CASPGIQGIQYF. DNA of the CDR3: TGTGCCAGCCCCGGGATCCAGGGCATTCAGTACTTC.

The gene calls are TRBV7-6 and TRBJ1-2, with D hard to call. This CDR3 is built from 13 residues. Germline values: CDR1 SGHVS, CDR2 FNYEAQ. Trimming removed 2 bases at V and 6 bases at J, with 10 bases between. The CDR3 DNA sequence: TGTGCCAGCAGCTTATTAAGTCTCGATGGCTACACCTTC. Translated, it gives CASSLLSLDGYTF.

This clonotype has just a few counts. The rearrangement joins TRBV10-3 to TRBJ1-1, with 9 bases lining up with TRBD1. The CDR3 totals 17 residues. Germline lookup yields CDR1 ENHRY and CDR2 SYGVKD. J was trimmed by 0 bases and V by 5 bases; bases with no gene match: 10. The CDR3 coding sequence is TGTGCCATCAGTCCGGGACAGGGCGTACCTTTGAACACTGAAGCTTTCTTT. It yields the protein CAISPGQGVPLNTEAFF.

CDR3 loop: CASSLPAPGGRGTDTQYF. Here the CDR3 DNA reads TGTGCCAGCAGTTTACCCGCCCCAGGGGGCAGAGGCACAGATACGCAGTATTTT. V and J are TRBV28 and TRBJ2-3; TRBD1 aligns across 8 bases. Trimming cost V 2 bases and J 1 base; bases outside gene matches: 11. The CDR3 contains 18 residues. In germline, CDR1 is MDHEN, CDR2 SYDVKM.

This sequence joins TRBV6-4 and TRBJ2-3, with 10 bases fitting TRBD1. Germline assignment: CDR1 MRHNA and CDR2 SNTAGT. This CDR3 comprises 18 residues. The trim removed 6 bases at V and 4 bases at J, leaving 16 bases unmatched. DNA of the CDR3: TGTGCCAGCAGCGGGCCTCCCCCGGGACAGGGGTCGGCAGATACGCAGTATTTT. Protein: CASSGPPPGQGSADTQYF.

The J gene is TRBJ1-1, the V gene TRBV7-2; D may be TRBD1 (5 bases). Germline V gene lookup returns CDR1 SGHTA and CDR2 FQGNSA. V was shortened by 5 bases and J by 0 bases, with 13 bases between the two germline ends. This CDR3 is 15 amino acids long. In DNA form, the CDR3 reads TGTGCCAGCAGCCCCGGGGCGCAGTTGAACACTGAAGCTTTCTTT. Protein sequence: CASSPGAQLNTEAFF.

The V call is TRBV6-2 or TRBV6-3, the J call TRBJ1-1; D remains unclear. The V gene lost 0 bases and the J gene lost 3 bases, with 2 bases spanning the gap. Per germline, CDR1 MNHEY and CDR2 SVGEGT. The length of the CDR3 is 12 residues. For the CDR3, the DNA is TGTGCCAGCAGTTACTCGTACACTGAAGCTTTCTTT. Translating it yields CASSYSYTEAFF.

This clonotype was seen once. The chain employs TRBV20-1 and TRBJ1-2, with D uncertain. The CDR3 contains 11 residues. V lost 6 bases to trimming and J lost 7 bases, with 12 bases between them. Per germline, CDR1 DFQATT and CDR2 SNEGSKA (reference sequence). As DNA, the CDR3 is TGCAGTGCCAGACATACCATTGGCTACACCTTC. Its translation: CSARHTIGYTF.

The gene calls are TRBV28 and TRBJ2-1, with D unclear. Germline values: CDR1 MDHEN, CDR2 SYDVKM. This CDR3 is built from 14 residues. V was cut by 7 bases and J by 0 bases, with 10 bases left in between. CDR3 sequence reads: CASTPAPSYNEQFF. The CDR3 DNA reads TGTGCCAGCACCCCGGCACCCTCCTACAATGAGCAGTTCTTC. Drawing the rest from reference TRBV28 and TRBJ2-1, the complete variable domain is DVKVTQSSRYLVKRTGEKVFLECVQDMDHENMFWYRQDPGLGLRLIYFSYDVKMKEKGDIPEGYSVSREKKERFSLILESASTNQTSMYLCASTPAPSYNEQFFGPGTRLTVL.

This sequence joins TRBV6-1 and TRBJ2-1, with D possibly being TRBD1 or TRBD2 (5 bases each). V was trimmed by 8 bases and J by 5 bases, leaving 16 bases between them. The germline CDR1 and CDR2 sequences are MNHNS and SASEGT. The CDR3 covers 14 residues. The CDR3 is CASGLGEPNNEQFF. The CDR3 nucleotides are TGTGCCAGCGGGTTGGGGGAACCAAACAATGAGCAGTTCTTC.

This clonotype occurred a few times. The CDR3: CASTTRGTGYTGELFF. In nucleotides, the CDR3 is TGTGCCAGCACCACAAGAGGGACTGGGTACACCGGGGAGCTGTTTTTT. This chain connects TRBV6-2 or TRBV6-3 to TRBJ2-2; weak D call: TRBD2 (6 bases). The CDR3 totals 16 residues. V gave up 7 bases and J gave up 3 bases, with 18 bases separating them. Germline assignment: CDR1 MNHEY and CDR2 SVGEGT.

This clonotype was counted a few times. The rearrangement joins TRBV7-8 to TRBJ2-7; D remains unclear. V dropped 0 bases and J dropped 7 bases, with 10 bases sitting between them. This CDR3 comprises 13 residues. Germline CDR1 SGHVS, CDR2 FQNEAQ. DNA of the CDR3: TGTGCCAGCAGCTTAGCATTCTCCGTGGAGCAGTACTTC. Protein: CASSLAFSVEQYF.

The genes are TRBV6-2 or TRBV6-3 and TRBJ2-1; D is undetermined. V lost 0 bases, J lost 10 bases, and 10 bases lay in between. This CDR3 comprises 13 residues. Germline V gene lookup returns CDR1 MNHEY and CDR2 SVGEGT. CDR3 in DNA: TGTGCCAGCAGTTACTCGCAGCCCCAGGAGCAGTTCTTC. Translated, it gives CASSYSQPQEQFF.

The genes are TRBV2 and TRBJ2-3; no definite D call. Deletions cut 6 bases from V and 13 bases from J, with 5 bases between. This CDR3 comprises 8 residues. Germline assignment: CDR1 SNHLY and CDR2 FYNNEI. The CDR3 bases are TGTGCCAGCAGGCTGGAGTATTTT. This translates into CASRLEYF.

This clonotype was picked up a small number of times. This chain connects TRBV20-1 to TRBJ1-5; D unclear. Germline V lookup: CDR1 DFQATT, CDR2 SNEGSKA (reference sequence). This CDR3 has 13 residues. The V and J ends lost 2 bases and 3 bases respectively, with 8 bases between them. The CDR3 region has the DNA TGCAGTGCTAGATTTGGACTCAATCAGCCCCAGCATTTT. Protein sequence: CSARFGLNQPQHF.

This chain links TRBV28 with TRBJ2-1; the match to TRBD1 covers 7 bases. The CDR3 runs 15 residues. CDR1 is MDHEN and CDR2 is SYDVKM in the germline V gene. V was clipped by 2 bases and J by 4 bases; unmatched bases: 5. CDR3 in DNA: TGTGCCAGCAGTTTACGGGACAGACAGTACAATGAGCAGTTCTTC. Encoded protein: CASSLRDRQYNEQFF.

This clonotype appeared a few times. The gene calls are TRBV6-1 and TRBJ1-5; D gene uncertain. V was cut by 4 bases and J by 0 bases, with 10 bases left in between. Germline CDR1 is MNHNS and CDR2 is SASEGT. CDR3 length: 15 residues. Here the CDR3 DNA reads TGTGCCAGCAGTGCCGACAAAGCTAGCAATCAGCCCCAGCATTTT. Encoded protein: CASSADKASNQPQHF.

The V call is TRBV15, the J call TRBJ1-2; D unresolved. Germline V gene data show CDR1 as LNHNV and CDR2 as YYDKDF (reference sequence). This CDR3 contains 15 residues. The V end was cut by 5 bases, the J end by 2 bases, with 15 bases between. The CDR3 is CATSGPLGLNYGYTF. DNA of the CDR3: TGTGCCACCAGCGGACCTCTCGGACTGAACTATGGCTACACCTTC. The full variable domain, completed using reference TRBV15 and TRBJ1-2, is DAMVIQNPRYQVTQFGKPVTLSCSQTLNHNVMYWYQQKSSQAPKLLFHYYDKDFNNEADTPDNFQSRRPNTSFCFLDIRSPGLGDTAMYLCATSGPLGLNYGYTFGSGTRLTVV.

This clonotype showed up just a few times. The V gene is TRBV27, the J gene TRBJ1-1; 9 bases map to TRBD1. CDR1 is MNHEY and CDR2 is SMNVEV in the germline V gene (reference sequence). V shed 8 bases, J shed 7 bases, and the junction held 5 bases outside the gene matches. This CDR3 spans 12 amino acids. The CDR3 here is CASRTGALEAFF. CDR3 DNA sequence: TGTGCCAGCCGGACAGGGGCCCTTGAAGCTTTCTTT.

The chain carries TRBV20-1 and TRBJ2-5, with unresolved D. The CDR3 is made up of 10 amino acids. Trimming pared 2 bases from V and 5 bases from J, leaving 3 bases between. CDR1 is DFQATT and CDR2 is SNEGSKA in the germline V gene (reference sequence). The DNA of the CDR3 is TGCAGTGCTAGAAGCGAGACCCAGTACTTC. It is translated as CSARSETQYF.

The chain uses TRBV14 and TRBJ1-1; the D gene is possibly TRBD1 (5 bases). Germline lookup yields CDR1 SGHDN and CDR2 FVKESK. The germline V and J ends were trimmed by 4 bases and 6 bases, with 9 bases remaining between them. This CDR3 is built from 12 residues. CDR3 sequence: CASSPGWPEAFF. In DNA form, the CDR3 reads TGTGCCAGCAGCCCAGGGTGGCCTGAAGCTTTCTTT.

As DNA, the CDR3 is TGTGCCAGCGCGACTAGCTCCTACAATGAGCAGTTCTTC. It is translated as CASATSSYNEQFF. The rearrangement links TRBV6-8 to TRBJ2-1; a weak D match, TRBD2 (6 bases). V shed 8 bases and J shed 0 bases, with 8 bases lying between them. The CDR3 has 13 residues. Germline V CDR1 and CDR2: MNHGY, SAAAGT.